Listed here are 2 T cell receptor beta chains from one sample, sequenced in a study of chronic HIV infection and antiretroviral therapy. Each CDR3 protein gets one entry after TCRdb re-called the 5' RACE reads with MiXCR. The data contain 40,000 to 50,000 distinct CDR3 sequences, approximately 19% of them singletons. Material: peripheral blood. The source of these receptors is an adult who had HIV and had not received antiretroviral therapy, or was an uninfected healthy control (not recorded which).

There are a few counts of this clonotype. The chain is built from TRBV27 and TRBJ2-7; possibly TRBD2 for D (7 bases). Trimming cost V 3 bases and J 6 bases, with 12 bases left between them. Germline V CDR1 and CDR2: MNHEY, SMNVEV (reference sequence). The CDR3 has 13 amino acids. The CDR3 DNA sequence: TGTGCCAGCAGTTTGCGCGGGGGCCTCGAGCAGTACTTC. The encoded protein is CASSLRGGLEQYF.

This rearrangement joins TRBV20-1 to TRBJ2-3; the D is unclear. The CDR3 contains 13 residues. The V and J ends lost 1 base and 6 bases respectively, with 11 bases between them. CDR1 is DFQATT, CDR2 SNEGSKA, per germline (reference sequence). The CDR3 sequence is CSARALARDTQYF. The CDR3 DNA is TGCAGTGCTAGAGCCCTCGCGAGGGATACGCAGTATTTT.